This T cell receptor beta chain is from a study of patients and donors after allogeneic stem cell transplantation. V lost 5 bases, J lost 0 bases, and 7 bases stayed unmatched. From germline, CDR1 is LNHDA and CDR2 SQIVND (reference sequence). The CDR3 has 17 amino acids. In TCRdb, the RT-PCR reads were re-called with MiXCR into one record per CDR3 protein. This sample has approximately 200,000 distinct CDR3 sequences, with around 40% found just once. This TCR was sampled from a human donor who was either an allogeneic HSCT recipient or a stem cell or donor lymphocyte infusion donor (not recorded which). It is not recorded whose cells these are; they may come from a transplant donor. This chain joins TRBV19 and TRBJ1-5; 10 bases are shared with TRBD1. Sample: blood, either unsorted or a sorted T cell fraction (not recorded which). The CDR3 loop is CASSPGQGTYSNQPQHF. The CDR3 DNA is TGTGCCAGTAGTCCGGGACAGGGGACCTATAGCAATCAGCCCCAGCATTTT.